This passage covers 26 T cell receptor beta chains from one sample sequenced in a study of graft-versus-host responses after intestinal transplantation. Profiling relied on immunoSEQ multiplex PCR, and the TCRdb table lists in-frame clones only, not all of them. The table includes 99,000 or so clones, roughly 90% detected once. These TCRs are of unknown antigen specificity. Sample: unstimulated CD8+ T cells sorted from spleen or lymph node cells, taken before transplant. All receptors derive from a human donor who was the organ donor for an intestinal transplant.

The rearrangement uses TRBV6-5 and TRBJ1-2, with 7 bases fitting TRBD1. CDR3 size: 15 residues. The germline gives CDR1 MNHEY, CDR2 SVGAGI. V shed 0 bases, J shed 2 bases, and the junction held 3 bases outside the gene matches. This CDR3 is CASSYSGQTNYGYTF. DNA for the CDR3: TGTGCCAGCAGTTACTCGGGACAGACAAACTATGGCTACACCTTC.

A note on this clone: This same CDR3 is encoded by further DNA sequences in the sample. This chain connects TRBV7-8 to TRBJ2-7; TRBD1 matches at 7 bases. This CDR3 is built from 14 residues. Germline lookup yields CDR1 SGHVS and CDR2 FQNEAQ. Germline trimming cut 5 bases from V and 3 bases from J; bases unmatched to any gene: 7. CDR3 in DNA: TGTGCCAGCAGCCATCGGGACAGCAGCTACGAGCAGTACTTC. Translating gives CASSHRDSSYEQYF. Combining the CDR3 with reference TRBV7-8 and TRBJ2-7 gives the whole variable domain GAGVSQSPRYKVAKRGQDVALRCDPISGHVSLFWYQQALGQGPEFLTYFQNEAQLDKSGLPSDRFFAERPEGSVSTLKIQRTQQEDSAVYLCASSHRDSSYEQYFGPGTRLTVT.

The CDR3 spells CASSILTGGTDTQYF. Written as DNA, the CDR3 is TGTGCCAGCAGTATTTTGACCGGGGGCACAGATACGCAGTATTTT. V gene TRBV25-1 combines with J gene TRBJ2-3; TRBD2 might be the D (5 bases). This CDR3 region has 15 residues. Between the trimmed V and J ends, which lost 5 bases and 1 base, there was a span of 13 bases. The germline CDR1 and CDR2 sequences are MGHDK and SYGVNS.

The chain couples TRBV5-1 to TRBJ2-1; tentatively, D is TRBD2 (5 bases). This CDR3 has 15 amino acids. CDR1 SGHRS and CDR2 YFSETQ come from the germline V gene. Trimming shortened V by 2 bases and J by 7 bases, and 16 bases separated the two germline ends. The CDR3 reads CASSFWRFLWNEQFF. The CDR3 DNA is TGCGCCAGCAGCTTCTGGAGGTTTTTATGGAATGAGCAGTTCTTC.

V gene TRBV4-1 combines with J gene TRBJ2-2; 7 positions match TRBD2. CDR1 is MGHRA and CDR2 is YSYEKL in the germline V gene. This CDR3 is 16 amino acids long. V lost 3 bases, J lost 4 bases, and 8 bases stayed unmatched. The DNA for the CDR3 is TGCGCCAGCAGCCAGAGAGCGGGACTAAGCACCGGGGAGCTGTTTTTT. The encoded protein is CASSQRAGLSTGELFF.

The rearrangement joins TRBV30 to TRBJ1-2, with D unresolved. Germline loops: CDR1 GTSNPN, CDR2 SVGIG (reference sequence). V lost 1 base and J 5 bases, leaving 35 bases between the germline ends. The CDR3 is 21 residues long. The CDR3 here is CAWSGVPRPNHSFRLIYGYTF. The CDR3 DNA reads as TGTGCCTGGAGTGGTGTACCGCGCCCTAACCATAGTTTCCGCCTTATATATGGCTACACCTTC.

The chain combines TRBV19 with TRBJ2-1; the match to TRBD1 covers 10 bases. The V and J ends lost 4 bases and 6 bases, in that order; junction bases with no gene match: 18. The CDR3 totals 19 residues. Germline loops: CDR1 LNHDA, CDR2 SQIVND (reference sequence). CDR3 coding DNA: TGTGCCAGTAGTACGGGGACAGGGGTCCGGCTAGCGGACCTCAATGAGCAGTTCTTC. Translating gives CASSTGTGVRLADLNEQFF.

The rearrangement links TRBV7-9 to TRBJ2-5; perhaps TRBD2 as D (6 bases). This CDR3 contains 14 residues. Germline V gives CDR1 SEHNR, CDR2 FQNEAQ (reference sequence). Between the trimmed V and J ends, which lost 6 bases and 5 bases, there was a span of 16 bases. CDR3 protein: CASSHTGLRETQYF. In nucleotides, the CDR3 is TGTGCCAGCAGTCACACGGGACTCCGGGAGACCCAGTACTTC.

V and J are TRBV9 and TRBJ2-2; 15 nucleotides agree with TRBD2. Germline values: CDR1 SGDLS, CDR2 YYNGEE. J was trimmed by 2 bases and V by 1 base; bases with no gene match: 9. The length of the CDR3 is 20 residues. The CDR3: CASSVLGGLAGGENTGELFF. CDR3 DNA sequence: TGTGCCAGCAGCGTACTAGGGGGACTAGCGGGAGGTGAAAACACCGGGGAGCTGTTTTTT.

This chain uses TRBV7-9 with TRBJ2-3, with D perhaps TRBD1 (6 bases). CDR3 length: 15 residues. Germline-derived CDR1 and CDR2 are SEHNR and FQNEAQ (reference sequence). V was shortened by 5 bases and J by 2 bases, with 14 bases between the two germline ends. CDR3: CASSPPGQITDTQYF. As DNA, the CDR3 is TGTGCCAGCAGCCCCCCAGGACAGATCACAGATACGCAGTATTTT.

The gene calls are TRBV13 and TRBJ2-1; 12 positions match TRBD2. Germline V gene sequence: CDR1 PRHDT, CDR2 FYEKMQ (reference sequence). Losses at the gene ends were 4 bases for V and 3 bases for J; bases not matched to a gene: 13. The length of the CDR3 is 19 residues. For the CDR3, the DNA is TGTGCCAGCAGCTCAACGTATCTAGCGGGGGGGCCAAACTACAATGAGCAGTTCTTC. Protein sequence: CASSSTYLAGGPNYNEQFF.

The CDR3 DNA sequence: TGTGCCAGCAGTGAATACAGCTCCTATAATTCACCCCTCCACTTT. It translates to CASSEYSSYNSPLHF. V is TRBV25-1 and J is TRBJ1-6; D uncertain. Germline-derived CDR1 and CDR2 are MGHDK and SYGVNS. Trimming shortened V by 0 bases and J by 0 bases, and 3 bases separated the two germline ends. This CDR3 region has 15 residues.

This clone was detected only once. This rearrangement joins TRBV9 to TRBJ1-2, with 7 bases aligning to TRBD1. V trimming: 6 bases; J trimming: 1 base; junction bases outside the gene matches: 9. This CDR3 has 15 amino acids. The V gene's germline CDR1 is SGDLS and CDR2 YYNGEE. CDR3 region: CASTEHRGGNYGYTF. In nucleotides, the CDR3 is TGTGCCAGCACCGAACACAGGGGAGGTAACTATGGCTACACCTTC.

This sequence joins TRBV15 and TRBJ2-2; 9 bases fit TRBD2. V dropped 1 base and J dropped 3; count of bases not matched to a gene: 3. This CDR3 comprises 16 residues. Germline CDR1 LNHNV, CDR2 YYDKDF (reference sequence). The DNA of the CDR3 is TGTGCCACCAGCAGAGTTCTAGCGGGGTACACCGGGGAGCTGTTTTTT. Encoded protein: CATSRVLAGYTGELFF.

V is TRBV5-5 and J is TRBJ2-3; maybe TRBD1 (6 bases). The V end lost 1 base, the J end lost 2 bases, and 14 bases lay between the germline ends. Germline V gene data show CDR1 as SGHKS and CDR2 as YYEKEE (reference sequence). The CDR3 spans 16 residues. In DNA, the CDR3 is TGTGCCAGCAGCTTGACAGGGTCGGGGATCACAGATACGCAGTATTTT. Amino acids: CASSLTGSGITDTQYF.

This clone was seen a handful of times. This chain connects TRBV7-6 to TRBJ1-1; D possibly corresponds to TRBD1 (6 bases). V dropped 2 bases and J dropped 2 bases, with 15 bases sitting between them. The CDR3 runs 16 residues. Germline V lookup: CDR1 SGHVS, CDR2 FNYEAQ. The DNA of the CDR3 is TGTGCCAGCAGCTTAAGCCGGAAAGGGGGTAACACTGAAGCTTTCTTT. Protein product: CASSLSRKGGNTEAFF.

The V gene is TRBV11-3, the J gene TRBJ2-5; D not resolved. The germline CDR1 and CDR2 sequences are SGHNT and YENEEA. The V and J ends lost 1 base and 4 bases respectively, with 10 bases between them. This CDR3 has 14 amino acids. DNA of the CDR3: TGTGCCAGCAGCTTAGCCCCTCCGGGAGAGACCCAGTACTTC. Residues: CASSLAPPGETQYF.

The chain couples TRBV9 to TRBJ1-1; perhaps TRBD1 as D (5 bases). The CDR3 sequence is 13 residues long. Germline V gene data show CDR1 as SGDLS and CDR2 as YYNGEE. The V end lost 1 base, the J end lost 1 base, and 5 bases lay between the germline ends. CDR3 region: CASSVQGNTEAFF. In DNA form, the CDR3 reads TGTGCCAGCAGCGTACAGGGGAACACTGAAGCTTTCTTT.

This chain joins TRBV4-1 and TRBJ1-2; D might be TRBD1 (6 bases). V lost 2 bases, J lost 8 bases, and 21 bases lay in between. This CDR3 has 16 amino acids. The V gene's germline CDR1 is MGHRA and CDR2 YSYEKL. CDR3 bases: TGCGCCAGCAGCCAACGATTACCCAGGGGTTCTGAGGGCTACACCTTC. Translated, it gives CASSQRLPRGSEGYTF.

This chain links TRBV6-1 with TRBJ1-5; D is ambiguous. Germline V lookup: CDR1 MNHNS, CDR2 SASEGT. The CDR3 is made up of 18 amino acids. V was cut by 2 bases and J by 3 bases, with 20 bases left in between. The CDR3, as DNA: TGTGCCAGCAGTGAACGGCGGGTTGGGCAAGTTTTCAATCAGCCCCAGCATTTT. This encodes CASSERRVGQVFNQPQHF.

The J gene is TRBJ2-2, the V gene TRBV12-5, with D possibly TRBD1 on 6 matching bases. Germline CDR1 and CDR2: LGHNT and FRNRAP. Trimming removed 5 bases from V and 2 bases from J, with 15 bases in between. The CDR3 covers 16 residues. Written as DNA, the CDR3 is TGTGCTAGTGGTCCACCTAACAGGGTAAACACCGGGGAGCTGTTTTTT. It yields the protein CASGPPNRVNTGELFF. The whole variable domain, filled in from reference TRBV12-5 and TRBJ2-2, reads DARVTQTPRHKVTEMGQEVTMRCQPILGHNTVFWYRQTMMQGLELLAYFRNRAPLDDSGMPKDRFSAEMPDATLATLKIQPSEPRDSAVYFCASGPPNRVNTGELFFGEGSRLTVL.

V is TRBV4-2 and J is TRBJ1-5; D may be TRBD1 (5 bases). V lost 0 bases to trimming and J lost 2 bases, with 17 bases between them. The CDR3 sequence is 18 residues long. Germline V gene data show CDR1 as LGHNA and CDR2 as YNFKEQ. CDR3 sequence: CASSQESRDSGGNQPQHF. The CDR3 DNA sequence: TGTGCCAGCAGCCAAGAATCCCGGGACTCCGGAGGCAATCAGCCCCAGCATTTT.

The chain employs TRBV27 and TRBJ1-1; no definite D call. Germline lookup yields CDR1 MNHEY and CDR2 SMNVEV (reference sequence). Trimming shortened V by 4 bases and J by 4 bases, and 16 bases separated the two germline ends. There are 15 residues in the CDR3. CDR3 nucleotides: TGTGCCAGCAGTTGGGCGTACGGTGGTCGCACTGAAGCTTTCTTT. Its translation: CASSWAYGGRTEAFF.

The chain has TRBV7-9 and TRBJ2-1; possible D gene TRBD2, 6 bases. CDR1 and CDR2 from the germline V gene are SEHNR and FQNEAQ (reference sequence). Trimming pared 3 bases from V and 1 base from J, leaving 19 bases between. CDR3 length equals 18 residues. CDR3 nucleotides: TGTGCCAGCAGCTTTCAAAAGGGCCGGGGGAAATCCTACAATGAGCAGTTCTTC. It is translated as CASSFQKGRGKSYNEQFF. The whole variable domain, remainder taken from reference TRBV7-9 and TRBJ2-1, is DTGVSQNPRHKITKRGQNVTFRCDPISEHNRLYWYRQTLGQGPEFLTYFQNEAQLEKSRLLSDRFSAERPKGSFSTLEIQRTEQGDSAMYLCASSFQKGRGKSYNEQFFGPGTRLTVL.

This clone was seen just once. This sequence joins TRBV28 and TRBJ1-5; 7 bases are a match to TRBD1. This CDR3 is 14 amino acids long. After removal of 6 bases from V and 6 bases from J, the junction contained 8 bases not matched to a gene. Germline V gives CDR1 MDHEN, CDR2 SYDVKM. CDR3 sequence (DNA): TGTGCCAGCAGCCCTGTCGACAGGGCTCAGCCCCAGCATTTT. As protein: CASSPVDRAQPQHF.

The rearrangement uses TRBV28 and TRBJ1-2, with TRBD1 identical over 8 bases. Unmatched junction bases numbered 10, after V lost 6 bases and J lost 4 bases. The V gene's germline CDR1 is MDHEN and CDR2 SYDVKM. There are 15 residues in the CDR3. Here the CDR3 reads CASRLVDRGIYGYTF. CDR3 nucleotides: TGTGCCAGCAGGCTCGTTGACAGGGGTATCTATGGCTACACCTTC.